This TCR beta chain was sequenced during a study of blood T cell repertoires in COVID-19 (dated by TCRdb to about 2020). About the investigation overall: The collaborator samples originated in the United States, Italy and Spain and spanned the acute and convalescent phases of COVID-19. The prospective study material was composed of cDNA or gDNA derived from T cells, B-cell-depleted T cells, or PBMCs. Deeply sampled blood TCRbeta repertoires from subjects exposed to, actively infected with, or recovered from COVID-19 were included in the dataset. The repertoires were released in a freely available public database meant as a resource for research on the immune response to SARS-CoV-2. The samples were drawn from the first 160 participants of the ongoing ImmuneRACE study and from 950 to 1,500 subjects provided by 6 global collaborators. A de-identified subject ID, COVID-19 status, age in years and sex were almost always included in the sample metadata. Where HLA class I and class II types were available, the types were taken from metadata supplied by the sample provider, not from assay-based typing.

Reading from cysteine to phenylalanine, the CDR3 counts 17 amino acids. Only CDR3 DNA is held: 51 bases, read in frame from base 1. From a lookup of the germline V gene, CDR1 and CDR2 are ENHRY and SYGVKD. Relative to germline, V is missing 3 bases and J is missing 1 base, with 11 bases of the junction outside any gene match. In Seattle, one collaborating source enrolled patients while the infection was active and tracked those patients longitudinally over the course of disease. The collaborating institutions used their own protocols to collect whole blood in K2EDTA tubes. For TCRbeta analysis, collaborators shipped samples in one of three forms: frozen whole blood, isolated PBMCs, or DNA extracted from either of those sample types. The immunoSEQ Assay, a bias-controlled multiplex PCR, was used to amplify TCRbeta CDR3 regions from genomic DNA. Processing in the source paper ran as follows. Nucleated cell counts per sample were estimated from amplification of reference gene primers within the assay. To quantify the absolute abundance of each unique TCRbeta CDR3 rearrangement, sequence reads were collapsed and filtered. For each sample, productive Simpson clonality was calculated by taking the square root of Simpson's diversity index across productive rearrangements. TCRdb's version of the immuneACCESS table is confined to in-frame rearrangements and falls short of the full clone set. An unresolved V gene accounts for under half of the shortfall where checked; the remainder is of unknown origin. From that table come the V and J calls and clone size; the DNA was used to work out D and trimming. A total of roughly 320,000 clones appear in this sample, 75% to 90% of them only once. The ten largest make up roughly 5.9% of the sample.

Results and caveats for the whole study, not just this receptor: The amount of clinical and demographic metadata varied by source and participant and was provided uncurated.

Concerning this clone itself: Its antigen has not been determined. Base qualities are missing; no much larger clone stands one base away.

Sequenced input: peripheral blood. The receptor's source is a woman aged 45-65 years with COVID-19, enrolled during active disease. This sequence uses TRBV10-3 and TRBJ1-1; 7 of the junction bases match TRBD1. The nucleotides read TGTGCCATCAGTGACCCAAGGTGGGGACAGAAGAACACTGAAGCTTTCTTT. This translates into CAISDPRWGQKNTEAFF.